The subject of this entry is one T cell receptor beta chain. Its antigen remains unknown. This record comes from a study of T cells after yellow fever vaccination. Study results and limitations: From the bulk population, abundant clonotypes could contaminate and appear within FACS-sorted repertoires.

By 5'RACE template switching, TCR cDNA was produced, with a universal primer site and UMIs added in the process. MiXCR was run by TCRdb on the 5' RACE reads, yielding one entry per CDR3 protein. In the table there are some 550,000 distinct CDR3 sequences, 15% to 20% of which are singletons. This CDR3 is 14 amino acids long. V trimming: 4 bases; J trimming: 3 bases; junction bases outside the gene matches: 5. In germline, CDR1 is SQVTM, CDR2 ANQGSEA. The origin of this receptor is a man aged 25-40 years who received the YFV17D yellow fever vaccine. The chain joins TRBV29-1 to TRBJ2-5; 10 bases align to TRBD1. Sample: PBMCs, taken 15 days after the yellow fever booster vaccination. The CDR3 nucleotides read TGCAGCGTTGCGGTCGGGACAGGGGAAGAGACCCAGTACTTC. Its protein is CSVAVGTGEETQYF.